This TCR beta chain was recorded in a study of blood T cell repertoires in COVID-19. Sequencing was performed with immunoSEQ multiplex PCR; in TCRdb, only in-frame clones are kept and a portion is missing. The sample holds roughly 570,000 clones, about 88% seen once. In germline, CDR1 is SGHRS, CDR2 YFSETQ. V gave up 5 bases and J gave up 2 bases, with 9 bases separating them. This CDR3 region has 13 residues. The sequenced material came from peripheral blood. The chain recombines TRBV5-1 with TRBJ2-3, with no clear D. This sequence originates from a woman aged 50 to 65 with COVID-19, enrolled during active disease. CDR3 bases: TGCGCCAGCAGTTCACAGTTCACAGATACGCAGTATTTT. Translating gives CASSSQFTDTQYF.